A selection of T cell receptor beta chains follows, all from one sample in a study of beta chain features in type 1 diabetes. Libraries were prepared by immunoSEQ multiplex PCR; TCRdb keeps only in-frame clonotypes and omits some of them. The sample consists of about 160,000 clones, approximately 8% of them appearing once. The sample consisted of central memory CD4+ T cells from blood. The receptors were gathered from a man between 18 and 35 years old with type 1 diabetes. CDR3s include the opening cysteine and the closing phenylalanine or tryptophan. Fields, in order: V gene, D gene, CDR3 length, J gene, clone size, CDR3 protein, CDR3 DNA. The D gene is left open where the match is weak. Clone size is given for some rows only: seen once, a few or many times, or a class if the clone is expanded.

>TRBV19|-|15|TRBJ1-2|many
CASSISSTANYGYTF
TGTGCCAGTAGTATTAGCTCGACGGCTAACTATGGCTACACCTTC
>TRBV28|TRBD1|15|TRBJ1-3|few
CASSDRTGAGNTIYF
TGTGCCAGCAGTGATCGGACAGGGGCTGGAAACACCATATATTTT
>TRBV5-4|-|16|TRBJ1-1|-
CASSSKGGGANTEAFF
TGTGCCAGCAGTTCCAAGGGAGGGGGAGCGAACACTGAAGCTTTCTTT
>TRBV5-1|-|13|TRBJ1-2|-
CATKKDEGSGYTF
TGCGCCACCAAGAAAGACGAGGGAAGTGGCTACACCTTC
>TRBV10-2|TRBD2|14|TRBJ2-7|-
CASRTSGGGGEQYF
TGCGCCAGCAGGACCTCTGGCGGGGGGGGCGAGCAGTACTTC
>TRBV25-1|-|15|TRBJ2-1|few
CASSSGLRSYNEQFF
TGTGCCAGCAGCTCGGGACTCCGCTCCTACAATGAGCAGTTCTTC
>TRBV15|-|15|TRBJ1-2|-
CATSRDQELTYGYTF
TGTGCCACCAGCAGAGATCAGGAACTCACCTATGGCTACACCTTC
>TRBV18|-|12|TRBJ1-5|few
CASSPSNQPQHF
TGTGCCAGCTCACCTTCTAATCAGCCCCAGCATTTT
>TRBV30|-|14|TRBJ1-1|many
CAWTSVAMNTEAFF
TGTGCCTGGACGAGCGTGGCCATGAACACTGAAGCTTTCTTT
>TRBV2|-|13|TRBJ2-7|few
CASREGRGSEQYF
TGTGCCAGCAGGGAGGGACGTGGGAGCGAGCAGTACTTC
>TRBV4-1|-|16|TRBJ2-1|few
CASSPQNTGTPGGEFF
TGCGCCAGCAGCCCCCAAAACACCGGGACTCCAGGTGGGGAGTTCTTC
>TRBV13|TRBD1|17|TRBJ2-7|-
CASSRVWGDRGTYEQYF
TGTGCCAGCAGCCGCGTTTGGGGTGACAGGGGGACCTACGAGCAGTACTTC
>TRBV2|TRBD2|14|TRBJ2-7|-
CASSRERGALEQYF
TGTGCCAGCAGCCGAGAGCGGGGGGCCCTCGAGCAGTACTTC
>TRBV5-1|-|14|TRBJ1-1|-
CASSLQGGNTEAFF
TGCGCCAGCAGCTTGCAGGGTGGAAACACTGAAGCTTTCTTT
>TRBV18|-|15|TRBJ2-1|many
CASSLRSSERDEQFF
TGTGCCAGCTCACTCCGGAGTAGCGAGCGGGATGAGCAGTTCTTC
>TRBV5-1|-|12|TRBJ1-2|few
CASSLEGDGYTF
TGCGCCAGCAGCTTGGAAGGGGATGGCTACACCTTC
>TRBV11-2|-|14|TRBJ2-5|few
CASSLDRAQETQYF
TGTGCCAGCAGCTTAGACAGGGCTCAAGAGACCCAGTACTTC
>TRBV30|TRBD1|17|TRBJ1-2|-
CAWSQPGQGRNNYGYTF
TGTGCCTGGAGTCAACCGGGACAGGGGAGGAATAACTATGGCTACACCTTC
>TRBV28|TRBD1|13|TRBJ1-5|few
CASTTRGNQPQHF
TGTGCCAGCACAACCAGGGGGAATCAGCCCCAGCATTTT
>TRBV5-1|TRBD2|17|TRBJ2-7|-
CASSLGLAGATRDEQYF
TGCGCCAGCAGCTTGGGACTAGCGGGCGCTACTCGGGACGAGCAGTACTTC
>TRBV6-6|TRBD1|15|TRBJ2-4|few
CASSYSGQIWDIQYF
TGTGCCAGCAGTTACTCGGGACAGATCTGGGACATTCAGTACTTC
>TRBV7-2|-|16|TRBJ2-7|-
CASSLDEGAGAYEQYF
TGTGCCAGCAGCTTAGACGAGGGAGCGGGTGCCTACGAGCAGTACTTC
>TRBV11-2|-|15|TRBJ2-4|-
CASSLDGLAKNIQYF
TGTGCCAGCAGCTTAGATGGACTAGCCAAAAACATTCAGTACTTC
>TRBV7-9|-|16|TRBJ1-5|few
CASSLVEVRLNQPQHF
TGTGCCAGCAGCTTAGTCGAGGTACGGCTCAATCAGCCCCAGCATTTT
>TRBV28|TRBD2|16|TRBJ2-1|many
CASSFLRTSGNNEQFF
TGTGCCAGCAGTTTCCTCCGGACTAGCGGGAATAATGAGCAGTTCTTC
>TRBV5-1|TRBD1|15|TRBJ1-5|-
CASSPEGAGGQPQHF
TGCGCCAGCAGCCCCGAGGGGGCAGGGGGGCAGCCCCAGCATTTT
>TRBV4-1|-|20|TRBJ2-6|few
CASSQSRGTNSYSGANVLTF
TGCGCCAGCAGCCAATCCAGGGGCACCAACTCTTACTCTGGGGCCAACGTCCTGACTTTC
>TRBV5-4|TRBD2|16|TRBJ2-3|few
CASSPSGDYIHPTQYF
TGTGCCAGCAGCCCCTCGGGGGACTACATACACCCTACGCAGTATTTT
>TRBV13|TRBD2|15|TRBJ2-3|-
CASSSRTSGRDTQYF
TGTGCCAGCAGCTCCAGGACTAGCGGGAGGGATACGCAGTATTTT
>TRBV6-1|-|13|TRBJ1-3|few
CASSDTGSNTIYF
TGTGCCAGCAGCGATACAGGGTCGAACACCATATATTTT
>TRBV5-1|-|15|TRBJ2-2|many
CASSSLGAPTGELFF
TGCGCCAGCAGTTCCCTGGGGGCGCCGACCGGGGAGCTGTTTTTT
>TRBV7-2|-|13|TRBJ2-5|few
CASSLTSPPEMYF
TGTGCCAGCAGCTTGACGTCCCCGCCGGAGATGTACTTC
>TRBV6-6|-|15|TRBJ1-6|few
CASSPREGKDSPLHF
TGTGCCAGCAGTCCCCGGGAGGGGAAGGATTCACCCCTCCACTTT
>TRBV4-2|-|16|TRBJ2-1|many
CASSQVLAEAYNEQFF
TGTGCCAGCAGCCAAGTTCTGGCGGAGGCTTACAATGAGCAGTTCTTC
>TRBV27|TRBD1|15|TRBJ2-7|few
CASSPTGAQSYEQYF
TGTGCCAGCAGTCCAACAGGGGCGCAGTCCTACGAGCAGTACTTC
>TRBV6-1|TRBD2|16|TRBJ2-1|-
CASSGGTSGSKNEQFF
TGTGCCAGCAGTGGTGGGACTAGCGGGAGTAAGAATGAGCAGTTCTTC
>TRBV28|TRBD2|19|TRBJ2-1|-
CASAHISGGAPQDTNEQFF
TGTGCCAGCGCTCACATTAGCGGGGGTGCGCCTCAGGACACGAATGAGCAGTTCTTC
>TRBV7-9|TRBD1|14|TRBJ2-5|few
CASSLGQGFQTQYF
TGTGCCAGCAGCTTGGGACAGGGATTTCAGACCCAGTACTTC
>TRBV7-9|-|15|TRBJ1-2|-
CASSLGVVTESGYTF
TGTGCCAGCAGCTTAGGAGTTGTTACGGAGAGTGGCTACACCTTC
>TRBV7-9|-|12|TRBJ2-5|few
CASSLNQETQYF
TGTGCCAGCAGCCTAAACCAAGAGACCCAGTACTTC
>TRBV29-1|-|15|TRBJ1-4|-
CSVRNTGGSLGGLFF
TGCAGCGTGAGGAACACGGGAGGCAGCCTCGGGGGACTGTTTTTT
>TRBV2|TRBD1|14|TRBJ1-5|few
CASSRGQGNQPQHF
TGTGCCAGCAGTCGGGGACAGGGCAATCAGCCCCAGCATTTT
>TRBV28|-|14|TRBJ1-2|few
CASSSATSNYGYTF
TGTGCCAGCAGTTCCGCGACTTCTAACTATGGCTACACCTTC
>TRBV5-1|-|13|TRBJ2-2|-
CASSLADTGELFF
TGCGCCAGCAGCTTGGCGGACACCGGGGAGCTGTTTTTT
>TRBV7-2|-|12|TRBJ2-7|-
CASSQTGNEQYF
TGTGCCAGCAGCCAGACAGGCAACGAGCAGTACTTC
>TRBV6-5|-|15|TRBJ2-7|-
CASRKILEGSYEQYF
TGTGCCAGCAGGAAAATATTGGAGGGTTCCTACGAGCAGTACTTC
>TRBV7-9|TRBD2|13|TRBJ2-1|few
CASSRNSGGEQFF
TGTGCCAGCAGCCGCAATAGCGGGGGTGAGCAGTTCTTC
>TRBV2|TRBD1|14|TRBJ2-1|-
CASTRQGKSNEQFF
TGTGCCAGCACCCGACAGGGGAAGAGCAATGAGCAGTTCTTC
>TRBV11-2|-|12|TRBJ2-5|-
CASSLPQETQYF
TGTGCCAGCAGCCTCCCGCAAGAGACCCAGTACTTC
>TRBV7-2|TRBD2|12|TRBJ2-5|few
CASSLDGGVQYF
TGTGCCAGCAGCTTAGACGGGGGGGTCCAGTACTTC
>TRBV2|TRBD2|16|TRBJ2-3|-
CASSKGGSGDLATQYF
TGTGCCAGCAGTAAAGGGGGTAGCGGGGATTTGGCAACGCAGTATTTT
>TRBV5-4|-|13|TRBJ2-5|-
CASSFSGVETQYF
TGTGCCAGCAGCTTTTCAGGGGTCGAGACCCAGTACTTC
>TRBV11-2|-|13|TRBJ2-7|-
CASSTQVSYEQYF
TGTGCCAGCAGCACACAGGTTTCCTACGAGCAGTACTTC
>TRBV4-3|-|17|TRBJ1-6|-
CASSQWSAGTNNSPLHF
TGCGCCAGCAGCCAATGGTCCGCCGGGACAAATAATTCACCCCTCCACTTT
>TRBV5-4|TRBD2|18|TRBJ2-3|-
CASSQLAGGLPPTDTQYF
TGTGCCAGCAGCCAGCTAGCGGGAGGGCTCCCTCCCACAGATACGCAGTATTTT
>TRBV18|-|13|TRBJ2-5|few
CASSPISSQSQYF
TGTGCCAGCTCACCTATCAGTTCCCAATCTCAGTACTTC
>TRBV29-1|TRBD2|14|TRBJ2-3|few
CSVAILAGENTQYF
TGCAGCGTGGCGATACTAGCGGGGGAAAATACGCAGTATTTT
>TRBV28|-|14|TRBJ1-1|-
CASRRDSVSTEAFF
TGTGCCAGCAGGAGGGACTCCGTGAGCACTGAAGCTTTCTTT
>TRBV14|-|12|TRBJ2-5|few
CASSQKGGTQYF
TGTGCCAGCAGCCAAAAAGGGGGGACCCAGTACTTC
>TRBV7-2|-|14|TRBJ1-2|few
CASSPRGRTNGYTF
TGTGCCAGCAGTCCGCGGGGGAGGACCAATGGCTACACCTTC